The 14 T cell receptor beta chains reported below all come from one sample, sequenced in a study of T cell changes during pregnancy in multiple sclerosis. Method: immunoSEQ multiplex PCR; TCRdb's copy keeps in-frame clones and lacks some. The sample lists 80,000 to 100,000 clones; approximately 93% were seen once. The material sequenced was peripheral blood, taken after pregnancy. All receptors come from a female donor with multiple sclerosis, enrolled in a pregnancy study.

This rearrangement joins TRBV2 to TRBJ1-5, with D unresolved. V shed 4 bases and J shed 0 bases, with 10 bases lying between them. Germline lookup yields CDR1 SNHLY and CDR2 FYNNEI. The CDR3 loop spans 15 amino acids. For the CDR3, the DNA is TGTGCCAGCAGTGCGTCCGACTATAGCAATCAGCCCCAGCATTTT. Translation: CASSASDYSNQPQHF.

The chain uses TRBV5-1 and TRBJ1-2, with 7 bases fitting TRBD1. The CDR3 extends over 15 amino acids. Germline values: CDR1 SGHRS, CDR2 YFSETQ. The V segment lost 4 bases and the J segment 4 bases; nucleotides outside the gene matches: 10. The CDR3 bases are TGCGCCAGCAGCCCGGGGACAGTAATTACCTATGGCTACACCTTC. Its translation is CASSPGTVITYGYTF.

The CDR3 bases are TGCAGCGGCCAGTCGAACACTGAAGCTTTCTTT. Its protein is CSGQSNTEAFF. This chain links TRBV29-1 with TRBJ1-1; D ambiguous. Trimming removed 7 bases from V and 1 base from J, with 7 bases in between. The CDR3 runs 11 residues. Germline assignment: CDR1 SQVTM and CDR2 ANQGSEA.

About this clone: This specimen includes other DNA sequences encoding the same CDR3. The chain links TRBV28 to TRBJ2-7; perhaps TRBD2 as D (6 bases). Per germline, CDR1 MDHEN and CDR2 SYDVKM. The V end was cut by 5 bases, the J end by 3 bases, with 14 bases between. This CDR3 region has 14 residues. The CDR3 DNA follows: TGTGCCAGCAGTCCTCGCGGGATGGGCTACGAGCAGTACTTC. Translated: CASSPRGMGYEQYF.

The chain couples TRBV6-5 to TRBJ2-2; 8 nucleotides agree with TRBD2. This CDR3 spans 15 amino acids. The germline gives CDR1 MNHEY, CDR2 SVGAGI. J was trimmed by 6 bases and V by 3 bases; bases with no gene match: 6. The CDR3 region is CASSYTGGISGELFF. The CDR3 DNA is TGTGCCAGCAGTTATACGGGAGGGATATCCGGGGAGCTGTTTTTT.

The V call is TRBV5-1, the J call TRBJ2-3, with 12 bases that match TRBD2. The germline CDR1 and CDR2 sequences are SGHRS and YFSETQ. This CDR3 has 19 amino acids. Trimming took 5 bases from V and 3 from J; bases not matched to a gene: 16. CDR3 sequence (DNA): TGCGCCAGCAGGACCGGGACTAGCGGGTATCCCCGAGGTACAGATACGCAGTATTTT. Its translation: CASRTGTSGYPRGTDTQYF.

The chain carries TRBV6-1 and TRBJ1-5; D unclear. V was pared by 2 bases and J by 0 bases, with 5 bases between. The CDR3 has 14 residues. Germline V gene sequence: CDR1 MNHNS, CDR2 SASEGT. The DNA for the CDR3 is TGTGCCAGCAGTGAACAGGATAGCAATCAGCCCCAGCATTTT. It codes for CASSEQDSNQPQHF.

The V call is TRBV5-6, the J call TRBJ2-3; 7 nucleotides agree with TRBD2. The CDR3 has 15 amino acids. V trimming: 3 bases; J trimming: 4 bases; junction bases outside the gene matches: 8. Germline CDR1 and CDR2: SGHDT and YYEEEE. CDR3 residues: CASSYAGERADTQYF. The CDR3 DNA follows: TGTGCCAGCAGCTACGCGGGAGAGAGGGCAGATACGCAGTATTTT.

The chain's CDR3 is CASLRVPQETQYF. CDR3 sequence (DNA): TGCGCCAGCCTCAGGGTCCCACAGGAGACCCAGTACTTC. This chain connects TRBV5-1 to TRBJ2-5, with D perhaps matching TRBD1 (5 bases). CDR1 is SGHRS and CDR2 is YFSETQ in the germline V gene. This CDR3 is 13 amino acids long. Trimming cost V 7 bases and J 5 bases, with 15 bases left between them.

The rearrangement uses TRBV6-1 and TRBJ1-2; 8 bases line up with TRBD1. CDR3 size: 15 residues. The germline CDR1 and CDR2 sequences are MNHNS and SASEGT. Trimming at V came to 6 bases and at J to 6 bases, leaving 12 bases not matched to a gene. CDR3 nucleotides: TGTGCCAGCAGGGCTCGGACAGGGAACCGGAATGGCTACACCTTC. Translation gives CASRARTGNRNGYTF.

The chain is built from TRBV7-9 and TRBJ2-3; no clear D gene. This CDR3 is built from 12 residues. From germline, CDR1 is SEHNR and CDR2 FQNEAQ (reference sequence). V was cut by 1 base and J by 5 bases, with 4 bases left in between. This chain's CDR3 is CASSLDKDTQYF. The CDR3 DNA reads TGTGCCAGCAGCTTAGACAAAGATACGCAGTATTTT.

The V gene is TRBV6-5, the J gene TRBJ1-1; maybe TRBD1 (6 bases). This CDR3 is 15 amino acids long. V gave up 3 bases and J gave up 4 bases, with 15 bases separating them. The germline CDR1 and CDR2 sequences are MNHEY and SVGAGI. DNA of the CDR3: TGTGCCAGCAGTTATCAGGGGAAGTCGGGCACTGAAGCTTTCTTT. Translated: CASSYQGKSGTEAFF.

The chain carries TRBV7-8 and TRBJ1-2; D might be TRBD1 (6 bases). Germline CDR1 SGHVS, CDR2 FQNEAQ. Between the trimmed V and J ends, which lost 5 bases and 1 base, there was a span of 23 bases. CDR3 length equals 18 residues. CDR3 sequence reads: CASSPYLGGDILNYGYTF. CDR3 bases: TGTGCCAGCAGCCCCTACCTAGGGGGAGACATCCTTAACTATGGCTACACCTTC.

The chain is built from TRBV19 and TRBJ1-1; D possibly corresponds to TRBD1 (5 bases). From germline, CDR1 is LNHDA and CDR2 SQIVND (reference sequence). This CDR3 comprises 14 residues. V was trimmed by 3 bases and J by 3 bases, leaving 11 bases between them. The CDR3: CASSIQGRDTEAFF. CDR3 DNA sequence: TGTGCCAGTAGTATCCAGGGTAGGGACACTGAAGCTTTCTTT.